In this sample, the clone carrying this TCR beta chain turned up many times. These data originate in a study of patients and donors after allogeneic stem cell transplantation. A single record per CDR3 protein comes from TCRdb applying MiXCR to the RT-PCR reads. The table includes over 400,000 distinct CDR3 sequences, roughly 16% detected once. The germline CDR1 and CDR2 sequences are MGHRA and YSYEKL. The CDR3 spans 15 residues. Trimming took 1 base from V and 1 from J, leaving 5 bases between them. V usage is TRBV4-1 and J usage is TRBJ2-6; D is ambiguous. The sample was blood, either unsorted or a sorted T cell fraction (not recorded which). The sequence derives from a human donor who was either an allogeneic HSCT recipient or a stem cell or donor lymphocyte infusion donor (not recorded which). It is not recorded whose cells these are; they may come from a transplant donor. This CDR3 is CASSQVASGANVLTF. CDR3 nucleotides: TGCGCCAGCAGCCAAGTTGCTTCTGGGGCCAACGTCCTGACTTTC.